The next 9 T cell receptor beta chains were all read from a single sample in a study of CD8 T cells in ankylosing spondylitis. Study-wide findings and caveats: Several highly homologous variants formed a TCR beta motif that appeared characteristic of ankylosing spondylitis blood.

No antigen has been assigned to these receptors. One entry per CDR3 protein results from TCRdb running MiXCR on the 5' RACE reads. The sample shows 400,000 or so distinct CDR3 sequences, 25% to 30% of them seen only once. Source material: blood, either unsorted or a sorted T cell fraction (not recorded which). The receptors come from a male donor with ankylosing spondylitis.

CDR3 nucleotide sequence: TGTGCCAGCAGACTAGCGGTCCTTAGCACAGATACGCAGTATTTT. Translation gives CASRLAVLSTDTQYF. The chain recombines TRBV12-3 or TRBV12-4 with TRBJ2-3; TRBD2 matches at 8 bases. The CDR3 spans 15 residues. V dropped 6 bases and J dropped 0; count of bases not matched to a gene: 5.

There are a few counts of this clonotype. The rearrangement links TRBV7-9 to TRBJ1-3, with D hard to call. The CDR3 is 14 amino acids. Germline V CDR1 and CDR2: SEHNR, FQNEAQ (reference sequence). Trimming took off 8 bases at V and 0 bases at J, with 11 bases between the two ends. Here the CDR3 DNA reads TGTGCCAGCGTACGTCTTAACTCTGGAAACACCATATATTTT. The encoded protein is CASVRLNSGNTIYF.

V is TRBV6-1 and J is TRBJ2-1, with TRBD2 matching over 10 bases. CDR3 length: 14 amino acids. Trimming cost V 5 bases and J 9 bases; bases outside gene matches: 7. Germline CDR1 MNHNS, CDR2 SASEGT. CDR3 amino acids: CASSQSGRAGEQFF. The CDR3 nucleotides are TGTGCCAGCAGTCAAAGCGGGAGGGCCGGTGAGCAGTTCTTC.

The sample holds a few counts of this clonotype. The gene calls are TRBV5-5 and TRBJ1-4; TRBD1 might be the D (6 bases). The ends were cut back, 2 bases at V and 0 bases at J, with 11 bases in the middle. This CDR3 comprises 16 residues. Germline V CDR1 and CDR2: SGHKS, YYEKEE (reference sequence). The CDR3 spells CASSFDEGATNEKLFF. The CDR3 nucleotides read TGTGCCAGCAGCTTCGATGAGGGGGCAACTAATGAAAAACTGTTTTTT.

The V and J genes are TRBV20-1 and TRBJ2-5; D uncertain. Germline loops: CDR1 DFQATT, CDR2 SNEGSKA (reference sequence). The length of the CDR3 is 11 residues. V shed 4 bases and J shed 0 bases, with 3 bases lying between them. This chain's CDR3 is CSATYQETQYF. DNA for the CDR3: TGCAGTGCTACATACCAAGAGACCCAGTACTTC.

This clonotype was seen just once. Here the CDR3 reads CSARQSYPYNEQFF. CDR3 coding DNA: TGCAGTGCCCGGCAGAGCTACCCCTACAATGAGCAGTTCTTC. This chain joins TRBV20-1 and TRBJ2-1; D not resolved. Germline V lookup: CDR1 DFQATT, CDR2 SNEGSKA (reference sequence). V lost 6 bases, J lost 2 bases, and 14 bases lay in between. The CDR3 sequence is 14 residues long.

A note on this clonotype: At one of its ends the junction is not consistent with the germline gene, which may arise from a read error. The chain links TRBV5-1 to TRBJ2-5; 9 bases line up with TRBD1. This CDR3 region has 15 residues. Germline V gives CDR1 SGHRS, CDR2 YFSETQ. The CDR3 DNA reads as TGCGCCAGCAGCTCTGGACAGGGGACGGTTGAGACCCAGCACTTC. Translation gives CASSSGQGTVETQHF.

This clonotype was picked up a small number of times. V gene TRBV28 combines with J gene TRBJ1-2; no clear D. The CDR3 has 16 residues. V lost 0 bases to trimming and J lost 0 bases, with 11 bases between them. Germline lookup yields CDR1 MDHEN and CDR2 SYDVKM. CDR3 protein: CASSLWSGRTNYGYTF. As DNA, the CDR3 is TGTGCCAGCAGTTTATGGTCCGGGAGAACTAACTATGGCTACACCTTC.

This clonotype has a handful of counts. The chain uses TRBV6-1 and TRBJ2-1; the match to TRBD1 covers 12 bases. CDR1 is MNHNS and CDR2 is SASEGT in the germline V gene. V shed 6 bases and J 7 bases; nucleotides not matched to a gene: 10. This CDR3 is built from 16 residues. The CDR3 sequence is CASSSPRDRGRNEQFF. The CDR3 DNA sequence: TGTGCCAGCAGCTCACCTCGGGACAGGGGGCGTAATGAGCAGTTCTTC.